A selection of T cell receptor beta chains follows, all from one sample in a study of T-cell reconstitution after alpha-beta-depleted transplantation in children. TCRdb ran MiXCR on the PCR reads and lists one entry per CDR3 protein. The sample contains approximately 630,000 distinct CDR3 sequences, less than 15% of which appear only once. The source material was PBMCs, sampled before TCRalphabeta/CD19-depleted stem cell transplant. The receptors derive from a girl aged 2 to 10 with congenital amegakaryocytic thrombocytopenia, due to receive a stem cell transplant. Both conserved end residues are part of each CDR3. The order of the fields is V gene, clone size, J gene, D gene, CDR3 DNA, CDR3 protein. The D gene is left open where the match is weak. Clone size, where shown, is once, few, many, or a class for clones that have expanded.

TRBV10-3	many	TRBJ2-3	NA	TGTGCCATCGCAGACTCTGGCACAGATACGCAGTATTTT	CAIADSGTDTQYF
TRBV20-1	NA	TRBJ2-7	NA	TGCAGTGCTAGACAGGCGGGTTCCTACGAGCAGTACTTC	CSARQAGSYEQYF
TRBV24-1	many	TRBJ2-2	NA	TGTGCCACCAGTGATTCCGAGTACACCGGGGAGCTGTTTTTT	CATSDSEYTGELFF
TRBV20-1	NA	TRBJ2-5	TRBD1	TGCAGTGCTAGAGAGGCCCGTAGGGGGCCGCAAGAGACCCAGTACTTC	CSAREARRGPQETQYF
TRBV20-1	many	TRBJ2-1	TRBD2	TGCAGTGCTAGAGATCGAGCGGGACTGTACAATGAGCAGTTCTTC	CSARDRAGLYNEQFF
TRBV10-3	many	TRBJ2-5	NA	TGTGCCATCAGTGAGTCGAATGGCAGAGAGACCCAGTACTTC	CAISESNGRETQYF
TRBV30	NA	TRBJ2-5	NA	TGTGCCTGGAGTGTAAGCGAGCGTTTAGGGACCCAGTACTTC	CAWSVSERLGTQYF
TRBV7-8	once	TRBJ2-7	NA	TGTGCCAGCAGCTCAAGCGGAACCTACGAGCAGTCCTTC	CASSSSGTYEQSF
TRBV27	many	TRBJ2-1	NA	TGTGCCAGCCGCGGGATCTCCCCCCATGAGCAGTTCTTC	CASRGISPHEQFF
TRBV20-1	many	TRBJ2-7	NA	TGCAGTGCTAGTCTAGACTCCTACGAGCAGTACTTC	CSASLDSYEQYF
TRBV20-1	many	TRBJ2-3	TRBD2	TGCAGTGCTAGAAAACTAGCGGGGATCTACAGCACAGATACGCAGTATTTT	CSARKLAGIYSTDTQYF
TRBV5-1	few	TRBJ2-2	TRBD2	TGCGCCAGCAGCTTGGAAGTTAGCGGGAGCGGGGAGCTGTTTTTT	CASSLEVSGSGELFF
TRBV27	few	TRBJ1-2	NA	TGTGCCAGCAGTTTGGGGGGGCCGGGTGGCTACACCTTC	CASSLGGPGGYTF
TRBV7-9	NA	TRBJ2-7	NA	TGTGCCAGCAGCCCAGAGGAGGGGACTCTTGAGCAGTACTTC	CASSPEEGTLEQYF
TRBV5-1	once	TRBJ2-7	NA	TGCGCCAGCAGCTTTCGACAGAACTACGAGCAGTACTTC	CASSFRQNYEQYF
TRBV27	many	TRBJ2-3	TRBD2	TGTGCCAGCAGTGAGGGACTAGCGGGCACAGATACGCAGTATTTT	CASSEGLAGTDTQYF
TRBV7-2	many	TRBJ2-1	TRBD2	TGTGCCAGCAGCGGTGGGAGGTCTAGCGGGTACAATGAGCAGTTCTTC	CASSGGRSSGYNEQFF